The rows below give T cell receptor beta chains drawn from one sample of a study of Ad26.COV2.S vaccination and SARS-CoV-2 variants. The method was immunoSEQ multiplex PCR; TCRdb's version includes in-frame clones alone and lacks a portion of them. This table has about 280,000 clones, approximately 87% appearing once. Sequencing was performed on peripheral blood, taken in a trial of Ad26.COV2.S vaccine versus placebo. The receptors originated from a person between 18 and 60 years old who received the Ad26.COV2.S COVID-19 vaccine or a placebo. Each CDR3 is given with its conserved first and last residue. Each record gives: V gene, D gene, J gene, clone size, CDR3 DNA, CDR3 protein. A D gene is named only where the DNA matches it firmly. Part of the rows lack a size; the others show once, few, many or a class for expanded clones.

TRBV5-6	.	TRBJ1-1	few	TGTGCCAGCAGCCCCAGAAGCAGGGTGACTCCTGAAGCTTTCTTT	CASSPRSRVTPEAFF
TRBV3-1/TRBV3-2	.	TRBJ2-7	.	TGTGCCAGCAGCCAAGACAGGGTTAGGAAGCAGTACTTC	CASSQDRVRKQYF
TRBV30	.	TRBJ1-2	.	TGTGCCTGGAGTCGCCCGGGGGTTACGGGTGGCTACACCTTC	CAWSRPGVTGGYTF
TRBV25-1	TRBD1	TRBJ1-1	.	TGTGCCGGCAGGGGGAGGAGGAAGGAGAACACTGAAGCTTTCTTT	CAGRGRRKENTEAFF
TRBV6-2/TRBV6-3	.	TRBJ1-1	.	TGTGCCAGCAGTCAGGGGAGGAAAGCTTTCTTT	CASSQGRKAFF
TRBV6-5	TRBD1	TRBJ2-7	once	TGTGCCAGCAGACGTGGGACAGGGGACTCCTACGAGCAGTACTTC	CASRRGTGDSYEQYF
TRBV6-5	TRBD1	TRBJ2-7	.	TGTGCCAGCAGTCGCACCGGGACAGATTTCTACGAGCAGTACTTC	CASSRTGTDFYEQYF
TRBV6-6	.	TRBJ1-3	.	TGTGCCAGCAGTAGATCCCCCGACACAGGTTCTGGAAACACCATATATTTT	CASSRSPDTGSGNTIYF
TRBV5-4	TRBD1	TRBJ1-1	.	TGTGCCAGCAGTGCGGACAGGGTGAACACTGAAGCTTTCTTT	CASSADRVNTEAFF
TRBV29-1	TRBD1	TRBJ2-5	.	TGCAGCGTTGGGGGACAGGGTAAAGAGACCCAGTACTTC	CSVGGQGKETQYF
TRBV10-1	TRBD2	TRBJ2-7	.	TGCGCCAGCAGTGAGTCTTTAGCGGGATCCTACGAGCAGTACTTC	CASSESLAGSYEQYF
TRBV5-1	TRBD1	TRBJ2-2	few	TGCGCCAGCAGCTTGGAAGTCAGGGGGATCGGGGAGCTGTTTTTT	CASSLEVRGIGELFF
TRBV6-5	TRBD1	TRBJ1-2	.	TGTGCCAGCAGCCTAACCTGGACAGGGGATGGCTACACCTTC	CASSLTWTGDGYTF
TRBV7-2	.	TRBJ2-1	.	TGTGCCAGCAGCCAAAGAGAGCGGGATGAGCAGTTCTTC	CASSQRERDEQFF
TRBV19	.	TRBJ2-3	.	TGTGCCAGTAGTATCAACCCCCAGGGACAAGATACGCAGTATTTT	CASSINPQGQDTQYF
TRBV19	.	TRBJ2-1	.	TGTGCCAGTAGATGGGGGGGGGCCGTGAATGAGCAGTTCTTC	CASRWGGAVNEQFF
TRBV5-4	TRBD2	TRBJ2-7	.	TGTGCCAGCAGCCCGAAATCGGGACTAGCCACCTACGAGCAGTACTTC	CASSPKSGLATYEQYF
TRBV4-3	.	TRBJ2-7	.	TGCGCCAGCAGCCAACAACCCGGGTTCTCCTACGAGCAGTACTTC	CASSQQPGFSYEQYF
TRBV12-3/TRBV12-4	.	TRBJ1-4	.	TGTGCCAGCAGTTTTTTAGAGGGTGAAAAACTGTTTTTT	CASSFLEGEKLFF
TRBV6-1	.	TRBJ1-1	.	TGTGCCAGCAGTGAAACAACAGCTGAGAACACTGAAGCTTTCTTT	CASSETTAENTEAFF
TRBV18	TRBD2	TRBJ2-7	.	TGTGCCAGCTCACCACCGGGACTAGCGGTCCAGTACGAGCAGTACTTC	CASSPPGLAVQYEQYF
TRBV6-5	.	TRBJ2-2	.	TGTGCCAGCAGGACGGGGGCGTACACCGGGGAGCTGTTTTTT	CASRTGAYTGELFF
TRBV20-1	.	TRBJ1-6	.	TGCAGTGCTAGTTACCTCCCAGGGAATTCACCCCTCCACTTT	CSASYLPGNSPLHF
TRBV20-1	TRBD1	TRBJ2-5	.	TGCAGTGCTAGTGGACAGGGTGGGGGGGAGACCCAGTACTTC	CSASGQGGGETQYF
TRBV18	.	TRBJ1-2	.	TGTGCCAGCTCACCGGCGGGACCCCAAAAAGATGGCTACACCTTC	CASSPAGPQKDGYTF
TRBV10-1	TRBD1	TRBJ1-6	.	TGCGCCCTTTTGGAGGGACAGGCTAGCTCCTATAATTCACCCCTCCACTTT	CALLEGQASSYNSPLHF
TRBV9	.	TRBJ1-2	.	TGTGCCAGCAGCGTACCCCCGGACCCCGGCGGCTATGGCTACACCTTC	CASSVPPDPGGYGYTF
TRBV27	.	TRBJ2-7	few	TGTGCCAGCAGTTTATATCGGACCTTTTACGAGCAGTACTTC	CASSLYRTFYEQYF
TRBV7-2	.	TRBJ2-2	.	TGTGCCAGCAGCTTAGGGCAGTACACCGGGGAGCTGTTTTTT	CASSLGQYTGELFF